Detailed here is one T cell receptor beta chain. This clone was detected only a few times. No antigen is known for it. No base quality values were provided; no much bigger clone lies one nucleotide off. This specimen comes from a study of vaccination effects on CD4 cells after COVID-19 (dated by TCRdb to the early 2020s). Regarding the complete study: Each participant got two doses of an mRNA SARS-CoV-2 vaccine, either BNT162b2 or mRNA-1273. SARS-CoV-2 spike-specific CD4+ TCR repertoires from before and after mRNA vaccination were compared in COVID-19 convalescent patients and in infection-naive vaccine recipients. A total of roughly 9 COVID-19 convalescent patients and several SARS-CoV-2-naive healthy vaccine recipients were included in the full study. The Oncomine TCR Beta short-read assay on an Illumina iSeq 100 was used to sequence cultures from other donors in the study. The full study reports these points: In healthy vaccine recipients, vaccine-induced clones were almost all SARS-CoV-2 mono-reactive, with only 1 of 255 cross-reactive with common cold coronaviruses. Only a small number of convalescent patients were included, and no early post-infection timepoints were available, which limited the study. Both infection-induced and vaccine-induced clones contracted markedly at late post-vaccination timepoints, which is consistent with waning T cell responses.

The CDR3 runs 15 amino acids, cysteine and phenylalanine included. CDR3 DNA is the only sequence kept; it has 45 bases, read in frame from the first base. CDR1 and CDR2, per the germline V gene (reference sequence), are LNHDA and SQIVND. V drops 0 bases and J drops 3 bases, leaving 9 bases in between. To identify antigen-specific CD4+ T cell clonotypes by their expansion, the ViraFEST assay first stimulated PBMC with viral peptide pools and then applied TCR sequencing. After about 10 days of culture, CD4+ T cells were isolated with the EasySep CD4+ T cell isolation kit. None of the healthy vaccine recipients had a prior SARS-CoV-2 infection, which was confirmed by nucleocapsid antibody tests that came back negative both before and after vaccination. Some 1.9 million PBMC per well were cultured with approximately 10 ug/ml peptides in IMDM containing around 5.3% human AB serum, approximately 10 IU/ml IL-2 and gentamicin. Half of the culture medium was replaced with fresh IL-2-containing medium on days 3 and 7. Unless noted otherwise, every peptide stimulation condition was cultured in triplicate wells. PBMC were separated from whole blood using Ficoll-Paque Plus gradient centrifugation and were then either cryopreserved at -140C or used fresh. The overlapping peptide pools covered the spike proteins of SARS-CoV-2 and of the common cold coronaviruses HCoV-NL63, HCoV-OC43 and HCoV-229E. The QIAamp micro DNA kit was used to extract genomic DNA from the cultured CD4+ T cells.

The protocol used for the library was the immunoSEQ multiplex PCR assay. TCR beta CDR3 sequencing was performed on DNA from the cultured, isolated CD4+ T cells. The original pipeline was this. The analysis removed non-productive TCR sequences, trimmed reads to the CDR3 region, and retained only CDR3s that were 7 or more amino acids long. Antigen-specific clonotypes were identified using the MANAFEST web app by comparison of expansion in peptide wells against reference cultures. For clones to be considered positive, expansion at FDR<0.05 versus reference and all other wells, an odds ratio above 5, and a frequency above 0.1% in two replicate wells were required. A clonotype was called cross-reactive if it was significantly expanded both in SARS-CoV-2 spike wells and in at least one common cold coronavirus spike condition. Levenshtein distance calculated with the stringdist R package was used to assess CDR3 similarity, and unrooted trees were constructed with ape in R 3.6.1. TCRdb took over this immuneACCESS table, retaining in-frame rearrangements with V and J assigned. Such tables are incomplete; in checked studies, under half of the missing clones stem from an unresolved V gene, and the remainder is unexplained. V and J calls plus clone size are reproduced from that table; the DNA served to infer D and trimming. This sample is represented by around 25,000 clones; 76% of them were singletons. The ten top clones hold over 9% of the sample.

The sequence is built from TRBV19 and TRBJ1-5, with a weak D call of TRBD1 (5 bases match). Sequenced here: CD4+ T cells from PBMCs cultured with HCoV-NL63 spike peptides, sampled before COVID-19 vaccination. Sample cell subset or site, as interpreted from the label and publication: HCoV-NL63 spike overlapping peptide pool stimulation. The clonotype comes from a human donor who received a COVID-19 vaccine. The DNA reads TGTGCCAGTAGTATAGATCAGACAGTCAATCAGCCCCAGCATTTT. Its translation is CASSIDQTVNQPQHF.